The 21 T cell receptor beta chains listed next were all sequenced from one sample in a study of CD8+ T cells in alopecia areata. Once RNA had been extracted, it was reverse transcribed into cDNA to act as the sequencing template. Libraries were prepared by immunoSEQ multiplex PCR; TCRdb keeps only in-frame clonotypes and omits some of them. The sample consists of about 130,000 clones, 50% to 60% of them appearing once. The material was CD4+ T cells sorted from blood, obtained at week 0. All receptors come from a human donor with alopecia areata.

The chain employs TRBV6-4 and TRBJ2-1, with D possibly being TRBD1 or TRBD2 (5 bases each). The V and J ends lost 3 bases and 6 bases respectively, with 15 bases between them. The length of the CDR3 is 15 residues. CDR1 MRHNA and CDR2 SNTAGT come from the germline V gene. In DNA form, the CDR3 reads TGTGCCAGCAGTGAAGGGACCCACGGTCCCAATGAGCAGTTCTTC. Residues: CASSEGTHGPNEQFF.

The chain employs TRBV5-1 and TRBJ2-5, with D possibly TRBD1 on 6 matching bases. The length of the CDR3 is 14 residues. CDR1 and CDR2 (germline): SGHRS, YFSETQ. Trimming removed 0 bases from V and 2 bases from J, with 8 bases in between. DNA for the CDR3: TGCGCCAGCAGCTTGGGCCAGGGGCAAGAGACCCAGTACTTC. Translating it yields CASSLGQGQETQYF.

This clone was detected once. The chain recombines TRBV4-3 with TRBJ1-2; D gene ambiguous. This CDR3 has 15 amino acids. The V gene lost 0 bases and the J gene lost 4 bases, with 12 bases spanning the gap. From germline, CDR1 is LGHNA and CDR2 YSLEER. The chain's CDR3 is CASSQDAASVYGYTF. CDR3 nucleotides: TGCGCCAGCAGCCAAGATGCAGCATCGGTCTATGGCTACACCTTC.

Of note for this clone: One junction end does not reproduce the germline sequence, and a read error may be involved. The DNA for the CDR3 is TGTGCCAGCAGCAAAGACAGGATGCGGGGGCAAGAGACCCAGTACTTC. Translation: CASSKDRMRGQETQYF. This chain links TRBV14 with TRBJ2-5; tentatively, D is TRBD2 (7 bases). This CDR3 is built from 16 residues. Germline V gene sequence: CDR1 SGHDN, CDR2 FVKESK.

The V call is TRBV5-1, the J call TRBJ2-7, with D perhaps matching TRBD1 or TRBD2 (5 bases each). The CDR3 sequence is 14 residues long. CDR1 is SGHRS and CDR2 is YFSETQ in the germline V gene. V was pared by 0 bases and J by 7 bases, with 14 bases between. CDR3 region: CASSLVGAGSEQYF. As DNA, the CDR3 is TGCGCCAGCAGCTTGGTAGGGGCAGGGAGTGAGCAGTACTTC. The entire variable domain, with the rest obtained from reference TRBV5-1 and TRBJ2-7, is as follows: KAGVTQTPRYLIKTRGQQVTLSCSPISGHRSVSWYQQTPGQGLQFLFEYFSETQRNKGNFPGRFSGRQFSNSRSEMNVSTLELGDSALYLCASSLVGAGSEQYFGPGTRLTVT.

The CDR3 DNA is TGCGCCAGCAGTCAATATTTGAGGACAGGGGAAGAGACCCAGTACTTC. Amino acid sequence: CASSQYLRTGEETQYF. The chain combines TRBV23-1 with TRBJ2-5, with 9 bases matching TRBD1. TRBV23-1 is an ORF for which the function is uncertain. CDR3 length: 16 residues. Trimming at V came to 1 base and at J to 3 bases, leaving 6 bases not matched to a gene.

The V gene is TRBV9, the J gene TRBJ2-2; D might be TRBD1 (6 bases). This CDR3 has 16 amino acids. Trimming stripped 4 bases from V and 5 bases from J, with 18 bases between. Germline CDR1 is SGDLS and CDR2 is YYNGEE. CDR3 residues: CASSPRLGQGTGELFF. CDR3 nucleotide sequence: TGTGCCAGCAGCCCCCGATTAGGGCAGGGGACCGGGGAGCTGTTTTTT.

The V gene is TRBV28, the J gene TRBJ2-4, with a weak D call TRBD1 (5 bases). The germline V and J ends were trimmed by 2 bases and 0 bases, with 11 bases remaining between them. The CDR3 runs 16 residues. Germline V gene data show CDR1 as MDHEN and CDR2 as SYDVKM. CDR3 region: CASSLRGPRAKNIQYF. The CDR3 DNA follows: TGTGCCAGCAGTTTAAGGGGCCCACGAGCCAAAAACATTCAGTACTTC. Supplemented by reference TRBV28 and TRBJ2-4, the full variable domain reads DVKVTQSSRYLVKRTGEKVFLECVQDMDHENMFWYRQDPGLGLRLIYFSYDVKMKEKGDIPEGYSVSREKKERFSLILESASTNQTSMYLCASSLRGPRAKNIQYFGAGTRLSVL.

This clone has more than one count but fewer than ten. The CDR3 DNA is TGTGCCAGCAGCTTAACGCCAAGGGTTGGTCCGGATGGCTACACCTTC. Residues: CASSLTPRVGPDGYTF. The chain uses TRBV7-3 and TRBJ1-2, with no clear D. CDR1 and CDR2 from the germline V gene are SGHTA and FQGTGA. This CDR3 is built from 16 residues. Between the trimmed V and J ends, which lost 0 bases and 6 bases, there was a span of 17 bases.

J is TRBJ2-5 and V is TRBV18; maybe TRBD2 (6 bases). Trimming left V 4 bases short and J 5 bases short, with 17 bases between. The CDR3 extends over 15 amino acids. Germline CDR1 and CDR2: KGHSH and LQKENI. CDR3 bases: TGTGCCAGCTCACGATCAGGAGGGGTCGGTGAGACCCAGTACTTC. It is translated as CASSRSGGVGETQYF.

The J gene is TRBJ2-5, the V gene TRBV7-2; D not certain. V was cut by 1 base and J by 4 bases, with 10 bases left in between. This CDR3 comprises 14 residues. Germline V gene sequence: CDR1 SGHTA, CDR2 FQGNSA. The CDR3 sequence: CASSLGAEIETQYF. CDR3 DNA sequence: TGTGCCAGCAGCTTAGGGGCGGAAATAGAGACCCAGTACTTC.

This chain links TRBV20-1 with TRBJ1-2; TRBD1 is a possible D gene (5 bases). The germline CDR1 and CDR2 sequences are DFQATT and SNEGSKA (reference sequence). Trimming took off 5 bases at V and 7 bases at J, with 11 bases between the two ends. This CDR3 region has 11 residues. The CDR3 spells CSAGASGGYTF. The DNA of the CDR3 is TGCAGTGCTGGGGCCTCGGGTGGCTACACCTTC.

The gene calls are TRBV29-1 and TRBJ2-5; tentatively, D is TRBD1 (5 bases). Germline V gene data show CDR1 as SQVTM and CDR2 as ANQGSEA. V lost 5 bases to trimming and J lost 3 bases, with 7 bases between them. The CDR3 has 11 residues. The CDR3 region is CSVLQEETQYF. CDR3 DNA: TGCAGCGTTCTACAGGAAGAGACCCAGTACTTC.

This clone was seen more than once but under ten times. The chain carries TRBV29-1 and TRBJ2-3, with D possibly being TRBD2 (5 bases). CDR3 length: 13 residues. V was clipped by 5 bases and J by 5 bases, with 14 bases between them. Germline V gene lookup returns CDR1 SQVTM and CDR2 ANQGSEA. CDR3 DNA sequence: TGCAGCGTTTATTCTAATCGGGGAGATACGCAGTATTTT. Its protein is CSVYSNRGDTQYF.

This clone appeared a few times. This chain connects TRBV19 to TRBJ1-1; the D gene is possibly TRBD1 (6 bases). CDR1 and CDR2 (germline): LNHDA, SQIVND (reference sequence). V lost 7 bases and J 1 base, leaving 13 bases between the germline ends. This CDR3 spans 14 amino acids. This CDR3 reads CASTRTEQNTEAFF. The CDR3 nucleotides read TGTGCCAGTACTCGGACAGAACAGAACACTGAAGCTTTCTTT.

The chain couples TRBV7-2 to TRBJ2-1, with 13 bases lining up with TRBD2. Germline lookup yields CDR1 SGHTA and CDR2 FQGNSA. The junction had 6 bases not matched to a gene; V was cut back by 1 base and J by 6 bases. The CDR3 consists of 17 residues. This chain's CDR3 is CASSLVYRTSGSNEQFF. The CDR3 DNA is TGTGCCAGCAGCTTAGTTTATCGGACTAGCGGGAGCAATGAGCAGTTCTTC.

This chain joins TRBV25-1 and TRBJ2-7; 7 positions agree with TRBD2. The V and J ends lost 1 base and 2 bases, in that order; junction bases with no gene match: 5. Germline loops: CDR1 MGHDK, CDR2 SYGVNS. The CDR3 length is 15 residues. The CDR3 DNA is TGTGCCAGCAGTGAATGGGGGGGACCGACCTACGAGCAGTACTTC. Protein sequence: CASSEWGGPTYEQYF.

This clone occurred a few times. The rearrangement uses TRBV7-9 and TRBJ1-4; 9 bases fit TRBD1. CDR1 and CDR2 from the germline V gene are SEHNR and FQNEAQ (reference sequence). CDR3 size: 16 residues. The J segment lost 8 bases and the V segment lost 7 bases, leaving 14 bases of the junction unmatched. CDR3 residues: CASTEGRTGVWEKLFF. The CDR3 coding sequence is TGTGCCAGCACCGAAGGAAGGACAGGGGTATGGGAAAAACTGTTTTTT.

As regards this clone: In the same sample, other DNA sequences code for this CDR3. The chain joins TRBV11-2 to TRBJ2-7; maybe TRBD1 (5 bases). Trimming pared 5 bases from V and 4 bases from J, leaving 9 bases between. The CDR3 sequence is 12 residues long. Germline V gives CDR1 SGHAT, CDR2 FQNNGV. As DNA, the CDR3 is TGTGCCAGCAGCCTATCAGGGTACGAGCAGTACTTC. Residues: CASSLSGYEQYF.

The gene calls are TRBV5-1 and TRBJ2-5; D unclear. The CDR3 is made up of 14 amino acids. Germline V CDR1 and CDR2: SGHRS, YFSETQ. V shed 7 bases and J shed 5 bases, with 18 bases lying between them. Here the CDR3 reads CASSKEQRRETQYF. The CDR3 DNA is TGCGCCAGCTCCAAGGAACAGAGAAGGGAGACCCAGTACTTC.

This chain connects TRBV28 to TRBJ2-5; D remains ambiguous. Germline V lookup: CDR1 MDHEN, CDR2 SYDVKM. Trimming cost V 6 bases and J 3 bases, with 2 bases left between them. The CDR3 spans 10 residues. The CDR3 nucleotides are TGTGCCAGCAGGAAAGAGACCCAGTACTTC. It translates to CASRKETQYF.